The TCR beta chain described here comes from a study of T cells after somatic rescue of genetic block (dated by TCRdb to between 2020 and 2021). Concerning the study at large: The study assessed how robust, over the long term, a T-cell system was when the system had developed through somatic rescue of a genetic block in T-cell development.

V is reduced by 2 bases and J by 0 bases, leaving a spacing of 11 bases between them. The CDR3 holds 16 amino acids from the cysteine to the phenylalanine. The only DNA kept is the CDR3, 48 bases in frame from the first base. The germline V gene (reference sequence) provides CDR1 GTSNPN and CDR2 SVGIG. As concerns this clone: Which antigen it targets is not known. Per-nucleotide qualities are absent, and no much larger clonotype sits a single base away.

The library was generated by the immunoSEQ multiplex PCR assay. What TCRdb holds here is the immuneACCESS table cut down to in-frame rearrangements. Part of the clones is not present; checked against another copy, under half of the missing clones reflect an unresolved V gene, and the others are unexplained. Within this sample are approximately 10,000 clones, with about 76% of them counted one time only. The leading ten clones occupy about 12% of the sample. Sequenced sample: peripheral blood mononuclear cells (PBMCs). This TCR came from a boy aged 5-17 years. Recombination connected TRBV30 to TRBJ1-6, with the D gene not clear enough to name. The CDR3 protein: CAWSSLPSSYNSPLHF. The bases read TGTGCCTGGAGTAGCTTGCCCAGCTCCTATAATTCACCCCTCCACTTT.